This T cell receptor beta chain was identified during a study of OX40 agonist ivuxolimab in advanced cancers. Background on the study: The eligibility criteria allowed prior anti-PD-1, anti-PD-L1 or anti-CTLA-4 therapy, and roughly 39% had some. Three patients, one with hepatocellular carcinoma and two with cutaneous melanoma, responded partially.

CDR3 length equals 10 residues. Trimming removed 6 bases at V and 2 bases at J, with 5 bases between. Germline CDR1 is DFQATT and CDR2 is SNEGSKA (reference sequence). With baseline, cycle 4 day 1, and cycle 7 day 1 as timepoints, blood was sampled. Study-wide findings and caveats: Normalized T-cell clonal expansion was also low in some nonresponders.

Produced via immunoSEQ multiplex PCR; TCRdb's table is partial and in-frame only. The sample carries approximately 98,000 clones, approximately 89% recorded once. Note on this clone: Its specificity is not known.

The sequence was obtained from an adult with an advanced solid tumor such as melanoma, head and neck, liver or kidney cancer. The sequencing used CD4+ or CD8+ T cells sorted from blood, collected in a trial of the OX40 agonist ivuxolimab. The chain joins TRBV20-1 to TRBJ2-7, with unresolved D. The CDR3 spells CSADTYEQYF. For the CDR3, the DNA is TGCAGTGCGGATACCTACGAGCAGTACTTC.